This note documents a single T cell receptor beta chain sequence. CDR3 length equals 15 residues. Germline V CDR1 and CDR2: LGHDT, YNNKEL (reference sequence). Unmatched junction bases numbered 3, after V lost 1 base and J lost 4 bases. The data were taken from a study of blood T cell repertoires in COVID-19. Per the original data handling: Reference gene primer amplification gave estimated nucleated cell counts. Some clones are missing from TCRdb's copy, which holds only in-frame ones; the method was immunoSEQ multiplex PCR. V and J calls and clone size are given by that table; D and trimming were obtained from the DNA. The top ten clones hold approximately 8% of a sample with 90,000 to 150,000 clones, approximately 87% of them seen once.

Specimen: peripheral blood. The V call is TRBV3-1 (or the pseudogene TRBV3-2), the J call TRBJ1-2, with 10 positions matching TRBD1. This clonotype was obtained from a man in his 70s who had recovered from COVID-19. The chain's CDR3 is CASSQGQGAGYGYTF. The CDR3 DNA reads TGTGCCAGCAGCCAAGGACAGGGGGCGGGCTATGGCTACACCTTC.